This T cell receptor beta chain was sequenced for a study of T cell repertoires in ileal Crohn's disease. Study information: About half received postoperative treatment, around twelve with thiopurines and around 20 anti-TNF. Each sample's TCRB immunosequencing used 450 to 650 nanograms of biopsy DNA. The M0 sample came from the inflamed ileal portion of the resected specimen.

Profiled with immunoSEQ multiplex PCR; TCRdb holds only in-frame clones, not every one. Of about 7,800 clones in the sample, 65% to 90% were seen once. Time point indicated: inflamed ileum from the surgical specimen. The CDR3 extends over 15 amino acids. The germline gives CDR1 SGHTA, CDR2 FQGTGA. V was pared by 6 bases and J by 4 bases, with 18 bases between. With regard to this clone: Its antigen remains unidentified.

General study points: Sorted CD8 T cells held more high-frequency clones than CD4.

The rearrangement joins TRBV7-3 to TRBJ2-5; TRBD1 might be the D (6 bases). Source material: ileal tissue. The receptor was derived from an adult with Crohn's disease. The CDR3 DNA reads as TGTGCCAGCAGTCCCACAGGGTATCTGCGAGAGACCCAGTACTTC. This codes for CASSPTGYLRETQYF. The complete variable domain, with remaining parts taken from reference TRBV7-3 and TRBJ2-5, reads GAGVSQTPSNKVTEKGKYVELRCDPISGHTALYWYRQSLGQGPEFLIYFQGTGAADDSGLPNDRFFAVRPEGSVSTLKIQRTERGDSAVYLCASSPTGYLRETQYFGPGTRLLVL.